The 31 T cell receptor beta chains reported below all come from one sample, sequenced in a study of T cell responses to AZD1222 COVID-19 vaccine. TCRdb keeps only in-frame clones here, not all; method: immunoSEQ multiplex PCR. The data hold 70,000 to 90,000 clones, with almost 80% observed a single time. This sample comprised peripheral blood, obtained on day 0 of AZD1222 vaccination. The receptor set was obtained from an adult in good health.

The rearrangement links TRBV4-3 to TRBJ2-2, with D uncertain. The V end was cut by 0 bases, the J end by 3 bases, with 26 bases between. CDR1 is LGHNA and CDR2 is YSLEER in the germline V gene. The CDR3 runs to 21 residues. The CDR3 reads CASSQEAAGKGKLWDTGELFF. CDR3 DNA sequence: TGCGCCAGCAGCCAAGAAGCAGCAGGTAAAGGGAAATTATGGGACACCGGGGAGCTGTTTTTT.

This clone came up once. This rearrangement joins TRBV5-1 to TRBJ2-7; tentatively, D is TRBD2 (5 bases). Deletions cut 4 bases from V and 7 bases from J, with 18 bases between. CDR3 length: 14 amino acids. Germline loops: CDR1 SGHRS, CDR2 YFSETQ. CDR3 loop: CASSNSGSSGEQYF. CDR3 nucleotides: TGCGCCAGCAGCAACAGCGGATCCTCGGGGGAGCAGTACTTC.

The chain carries TRBV3-1 (or the pseudogene TRBV3-2) and TRBJ1-5; no clear D. The V and J ends lost 1 base and 3 bases respectively, with 7 bases between them. CDR1 is LGHDT, CDR2 YNNKEL, per germline (reference sequence). The CDR3 has 14 residues. For the CDR3, the DNA is TGTGCCAGCAGCCAAGGTGGCCTCAATCAGCCCCAGCATTTT. Amino acid sequence: CASSQGGLNQPQHF.

V gene TRBV5-1 combines with J gene TRBJ1-1; 8 bases are shared with TRBD1. The CDR3 runs to 15 residues. Germline V gene sequence: CDR1 SGHRS, CDR2 YFSETQ. The V and J ends lost 4 bases and 1 base, in that order; junction bases with no gene match: 6. CDR3 DNA sequence: TGCGCCAGCAGCAGAACCGGGACAGGGAACACTGAAGCTTTCTTT. This sequence encodes CASSRTGTGNTEAFF. Together with reference TRBV5-1 and TRBJ1-1, the CDR3 gives the full variable domain: KAGVTQTPRYLIKTRGQQVTLSCSPISGHRSVSWYQQTPGQGLQFLFEYFSETQRNKGNFPGRFSGRQFSNSRSEMNVSTLELGDSALYLCASSRTGTGNTEAFFGQGTRLTVV.

There are a few counts of this clone. The gene calls are TRBV7-8 and TRBJ2-7; D remains unclear. CDR1 and CDR2 from the germline V gene are SGHVS and FQNEAQ. V lost 1 base and J lost 3, with 7 bases in between. The CDR3 loop spans 13 amino acids. The CDR3 spells CASSLGVRYEQYF. The CDR3 nucleotides read TGTGCCAGCAGCTTAGGGGTCCGCTACGAGCAGTACTTC.

The chain uses TRBV10-1 and TRBJ1-1; D remains unclear. Germline V CDR1 and CDR2: WNHNN, SYGVQD (reference sequence). The CDR3 runs to 13 residues. Deletions cut 2 bases from V and 1 base from J, with 5 bases between. CDR3 bases: TGCGCCAGCAGTGAGGACGGGAACACTGAAGCTTTCTTT. Residues: CASSEDGNTEAFF.

The J gene is TRBJ1-4, the V gene TRBV3-1 (or the pseudogene TRBV3-2); D gene ambiguous. The CDR3 is 13 residues long. Germline V CDR1 and CDR2: LGHDT, YNNKEL (reference sequence). Trimming left V 4 bases short and J 8 bases short, with 11 bases between. The CDR3 DNA reads TGTGCCAGCAGCCTAGCCGGTGGGGAAAAACTGTTTTTT. Translation gives CASSLAGGEKLFF.

This chain links TRBV7-7 with TRBJ2-5, with 7 bases identical to TRBD2. Trimming removed 5 bases from V and 5 bases from J; junction bases left unmatched: 8. Germline-derived CDR1 and CDR2 are SSHAT and FNYEAQ (reference sequence). CDR3 length: 14 amino acids. CDR3 protein: CASSLSGFRETQYF. For the CDR3, the DNA is TGTGCCAGCAGCCTTAGCGGGTTTAGGGAGACCCAGTACTTC.

This chain connects TRBV28 to TRBJ1-1; no reliable D call. This CDR3 contains 12 residues. With 5 bases removed from V and 5 bases from J, the gap between germline ends came to 9 bases. Per germline, CDR1 MDHEN and CDR2 SYDVKM. The CDR3 sequence: CASSGGLTEAFF. In nucleotides, the CDR3 is TGTGCCAGCAGTGGAGGGCTAACTGAAGCTTTCTTT.

This clone was seen just once. This chain connects TRBV19 to TRBJ1-1; D unclear. This CDR3 region has 13 residues. Germline CDR1 LNHDA, CDR2 SQIVND (reference sequence). With 6 bases removed from V and 1 base from J, the gap between germline ends came to 9 bases. CDR3 coding DNA: TGTGCCAGTAGCCGGATACAGAACACTGAAGCTTTCTTT. Translation: CASSRIQNTEAFF. The whole variable domain, remainder taken from reference TRBV19 and TRBJ1-1, is DGGITQSPKYLFRKEGQNVTLSCEQNLNHDAMYWYRQDPGQGLRLIYYSQIVNDFQKGDIAEGYSVSREKKESFPLTVTSAQKNPTAFYLCASSRIQNTEAFFGQGTRLTVV.

The rearrangement joins TRBV5-1 to TRBJ2-1; 8 bases are shared with TRBD2. Looked up from germline, CDR1 is SGHRS and CDR2 is YFSETQ. The CDR3 sequence is 14 residues long. J lost 7 bases, V lost 1 base, and 4 bases had no gene match. The CDR3: CASSLMSGRNEQFF. The CDR3 nucleotides are TGCGCCAGCAGCTTGATGAGCGGGAGAAATGAGCAGTTCTTC.

The sample holds one count of this clone. This chain connects TRBV29-1 to TRBJ1-2; D is uncertain. CDR1 is SQVTM, CDR2 ANQGSEA, per germline. Trimming removed 6 bases from V and 0 bases from J, with 14 bases in between. The CDR3 has 14 amino acids. DNA for the CDR3: TGCAGCGTCCCCCACGGGCAAGCTAACTATGGCTACACCTTC. This codes for CSVPHGQANYGYTF.

This chain connects TRBV5-1 to TRBJ1-2, with 7 bases aligning to TRBD1. V lost 3 bases to trimming and J lost 0 bases; unmatched junction nucleotides: 5. Looked up from germline, CDR1 is SGHRS and CDR2 is YFSETQ. The CDR3 has 15 residues. As DNA, the CDR3 is TGCGCCAGCAGCTCTGGACAGGTCGCTAACTATGGCTACACCTTC. Residues: CASSSGQVANYGYTF. The full variable domain, with the rest looked up from reference TRBV5-1 and TRBJ1-2, is KAGVTQTPRYLIKTRGQQVTLSCSPISGHRSVSWYQQTPGQGLQFLFEYFSETQRNKGNFPGRFSGRQFSNSRSEMNVSTLELGDSALYLCASSSGQVANYGYTFGSGTRLTVV.

This chain joins TRBV24-1 and TRBJ1-5; 12 bases align to TRBD1. Germline lookup yields CDR1 KGHDR and CDR2 SFDVKD. The V segment lost 3 bases and the J segment 5 bases; nucleotides outside the gene matches: 4. This CDR3 comprises 16 residues. The CDR3 spells CATSDPGQGADQPQHF. CDR3 coding DNA: TGTGCCACCAGTGATCCGGGACAGGGGGCAGATCAGCCCCAGCATTTT.

The gene calls are TRBV7-8 and TRBJ2-1, with a weak D call TRBD2 (6 bases). CDR1 and CDR2 (germline): SGHVS, FQNEAQ. Trimming shortened V by 4 bases and J by 3 bases, and 19 bases separated the two germline ends. This CDR3 contains 17 residues. The CDR3 protein is CASSSALRTGGYNEQFF. The CDR3 coding sequence is TGTGCCAGCAGCTCCGCGTTAAGGACCGGGGGCTACAATGAGCAGTTCTTC. The complete variable domain, with remaining parts taken from reference TRBV7-8 and TRBJ2-1, reads GAGVSQSPRYKVAKRGQDVALRCDPISGHVSLFWYQQALGQGPEFLTYFQNEAQLDKSGLPSDRFFAERPEGSVSTLKIQRTQQEDSAVYLCASSSALRTGGYNEQFFGPGTRLTVL.

This chain uses TRBV9 with TRBJ1-3; 9 positions match TRBD1. This CDR3 spans 16 amino acids. J gave up 4 bases and V 0 bases, and 5 bases lay outside the gene matches. CDR1 and CDR2 from the germline V gene are SGDLS and YYNGEE. The CDR3 DNA reads TGTGCCAGCAGCGTAGCTCCGACAGGGGGGGGAAACACCATATATTTT. Amino acids: CASSVAPTGGGNTIYF.

The J gene is TRBJ2-7, the V gene TRBV7-2; D might be TRBD1 or TRBD2, each matching 5 bases. Trimming removed 0 bases from V and 0 bases from J, with 6 bases in between. Germline V gene data show CDR1 as SGHTA and CDR2 as FQGNSA. This CDR3 region has 14 residues. The CDR3 DNA is TGTGCCAGCAGCTTAGCGGGACGCTCCTACGAGCAGTACTTC. Its protein product is CASSLAGRSYEQYF.

This rearrangement joins TRBV5-1 to TRBJ2-7; 7 nucleotides line up with TRBD1. The V gene end was trimmed by 4 bases and the J gene end by 5 bases; junction bases not matched to a gene: 12. The CDR3 spans 15 residues. Germline V CDR1 and CDR2: SGHRS, YFSETQ. CDR3 sequence reads: CASSGLGGLVDEQYF. The CDR3 region has the DNA TGCGCCAGCAGCGGATTAGGGGGCCTCGTCGACGAGCAGTACTTC.

The V call is TRBV18, the J call TRBJ2-7; D might be TRBD1 (5 bases). In germline, CDR1 is KGHSH, CDR2 LQKENI. Between the trimmed V and J ends, which lost 6 bases and 6 bases, there was a span of 18 bases. The CDR3 has 14 residues. DNA for the CDR3: TGTGCCAGCTCCCTTGGACAAGCCCTTGCCGAGCAGTACTTC. The encoded protein is CASSLGQALAEQYF.

The chain links TRBV3-1 (or the pseudogene TRBV3-2) to TRBJ2-2; no clear D. The CDR3 consists of 15 residues. The ends were cut back, 1 base at V and 2 bases at J, with 8 bases in the middle. Germline CDR1 is LGHDT and CDR2 is YNNKEL (reference sequence). CDR3 amino acids: CASSQGTLNTGELFF. The CDR3 coding sequence is TGTGCCAGCAGCCAAGGGACCTTAAACACCGGGGAGCTGTTTTTT.

CDR3 sequence: CGGEGADTDTQYF. CDR3 nucleotide sequence: TGCGGCGGGGAAGGCGCTGACACAGATACGCAGTATTTT. The chain joins TRBV29-1 to TRBJ2-3; TRBD2 might be the D (6 bases). The CDR3 is 13 amino acids. Germline lookup yields CDR1 SQVTM and CDR2 ANQGSEA.

The chain recombines TRBV19 with TRBJ2-2; 9 bases agree with TRBD1. Trimming cost V 2 bases and J 5 bases; bases outside gene matches: 9. The CDR3 extends over 17 amino acids. The germline V gene encodes CDR1 LNHDA and CDR2 SQIVND (reference sequence). The CDR3 reads CASSITGQGISTGELFF. The CDR3 DNA sequence: TGTGCCAGTAGTATAACAGGACAGGGGATTAGTACCGGGGAGCTGTTTTTT.

The gene calls are TRBV10-2 and TRBJ2-2; D possibly matches TRBD1 or TRBD2 (6 bases each). This CDR3 is 15 amino acids long. The germline CDR1 and CDR2 sequences are WSHSY and SAAADI. The germline V and J ends were trimmed by 8 bases and 5 bases, with 18 bases remaining between them. The CDR3 DNA sequence: TGCGCCAGCGGGGTGGAGGGGGAAGGAACCGGGGAGCTGTTTTTT. This sequence encodes CASGVEGEGTGELFF.

The chain carries TRBV5-4 and TRBJ1-2; 8 nucleotides match TRBD1. The CDR3 extends over 14 amino acids. J gave up 7 bases and V 1 base, and 6 bases lay outside the gene matches. The V gene's germline CDR1 is SGHNT and CDR2 YYREEE (reference sequence). The CDR3 loop is CASSLRQGRAGYTF. CDR3 nucleotide sequence: TGTGCCAGCAGCTTGAGACAGGGGAGGGCTGGCTACACCTTC.

The chain recombines TRBV12-2 with TRBJ2-1; TRBD2, as called in the table, went unchecked against the DNA. TRBV12-2 corresponds to a pseudogene. CDR3 length equals 16 residues. The CDR3 nucleotides read TGTGCAAGTCGCTTTACTAGCGGGAGATCGGTGTATGAGCAGTTCTTC. This translates into CASRFTSGRSVYEQFF.

In this sample, this clone turned up a few times. The chain recombines TRBV19 with TRBJ2-3; TRBD2 matches at 8 bases. Looked up from germline, CDR1 is LNHDA and CDR2 is SQIVND (reference sequence). The V and J ends lost 6 bases and 0 bases, in that order; junction bases with no gene match: 5. The length of the CDR3 is 15 residues. The CDR3: CASRTSATSTDTQYF. CDR3 nucleotide sequence: TGTGCCAGTAGGACTAGCGCGACTAGCACAGATACGCAGTATTTT.

The rearrangement uses TRBV7-9 and TRBJ1-2; D unclear. V lost 5 bases and J lost 8, with 21 bases in between. This CDR3 contains 15 residues. The germline V gene has CDR1 SEHNR and CDR2 FQNEAQ (reference sequence). The CDR3 sequence is CASSPPSGSGGGYTF. For the CDR3, the DNA is TGTGCCAGCAGCCCTCCTTCTGGATCAGGCGGCGGCTACACCTTC.

This rearrangement joins TRBV6-6 to TRBJ2-7; 12 bases fit TRBD2. The CDR3 consists of 15 residues. V shed 5 bases, J shed 4 bases, and the junction held 6 bases outside the gene matches. In germline, CDR1 is MNHNY, CDR2 SVGAGI (reference sequence). CDR3 residues: CASSTPTSGRYEQYF. DNA for the CDR3: TGTGCCAGCAGTACTCCGACTAGCGGGAGATACGAGCAGTACTTC.

The J gene is TRBJ2-7, the V gene TRBV27; D call uncertain. The CDR3 runs 11 residues. Germline CDR1 reads MNHEY; CDR2 reads SMNVEV (reference sequence). The V end lost 4 bases, the J end lost 0 bases, and 1 base lay between the germline ends. CDR3: CASSSSYEQYF. The CDR3 region has the DNA TGTGCCAGCAGTTCCTCCTACGAGCAGTACTTC.

V is TRBV28 and J is TRBJ2-3; TRBD2 matches 10 bases. The CDR3 sequence is 15 residues long. CDR1 is MDHEN, CDR2 SYDVKM, per germline. The V gene end was trimmed by 6 bases and the J gene end by 1 base; junction bases not matched to a gene: 4. The CDR3 region is CASSLAGGGTDTQYF. The CDR3 DNA reads as TGTGCCAGCAGCTTAGCGGGAGGAGGCACAGATACGCAGTATTTT.

This chain connects TRBV2 to TRBJ1-6, with 8 bases aligning to TRBD1. The CDR3 spans 16 residues. The germline V gene has CDR1 SNHLY and CDR2 FYNNEI. The J segment lost 9 bases and the V segment lost 3 bases, leaving 10 bases of the junction unmatched. The CDR3 region has the DNA TGTGCCAGCAGTGATGGCCAGGGGGCGATAGGTTCACCCCTCCACTTT. Translated: CASSDGQGAIGSPLHF.